This TCR beta chain was obtained from a study of shared clonotypes between healthy human individuals. Study-level points and caveats: Only blood underwent sampling, and tissue repertoires likely differ. Naive CD4 clonotypes overlapped across a handful of donors at roughly 4.5%.

Trimming pared 4 bases from V and 6 bases from J, leaving 22 bases between. The CDR3 length is 16 residues. CDR1 and CDR2 from the germline V gene are SGHKS and YYEKEE (reference sequence). Sequencing was performed with immunoSEQ multiplex PCR; in TCRdb, only in-frame clones are kept and a portion is missing. The top ten hold 0.35% to 0.45% of the sample, which has a few million clones, approximately 95% seen once. Notes on this clone: The antigen is undetermined.

Healthy and HIV-negative, the adult donors had no recent acute infections or vaccinations. Among the donors, all were Caucasian adults who lived in Nashville, Tennessee. Sequencing used naive CD4+ T cells from PBMCs. Regarding subset: CD45RA+ positively selected. V is TRBV5-5 and J is TRBJ1-1; perhaps TRBD1 as D (5 bases). This receptor was taken from a man between 18 and 35 years old in good health. Some clones in this sample may be carry-over from other donors' samples. CDR3 amino acids: CASSQGATAGNPEAFF. As DNA, the CDR3 is TGTGCCAGCAGCCAGGGAGCGACGGCAGGAAATCCTGAAGCTTTCTTT.